This TCR beta chain was documented in a study of blood T cells in healthy people across ages. Notes on the study in general: Donors of long life had a larger count of naive CD4+ cells and greater diversity than aged donors.

Healthy Russian Caucasian donors spanned ages 6 to 90 years. Drawing of peripheral blood yielded about 10 milliliters from each donor. As for this clonotype: What it binds is not known.

Together with a sample-barcoded 5' primer, a J-beta primer mix was included in a second PCR lasting about 7 to 11 cycles. Every cDNA was tagged by a template-switch adaptor with 12 random nucleotides. From the 5' RACE reads, TCRdb called clonotypes with MiXCR, one entry per CDR3 protein. The data show fewer than 1,000,000 distinct CDR3 sequences, with 44% seen just once and approximately 20% held by the top ten. V was pared by 5 bases and J by 0 bases, with 8 bases between. This CDR3 has 13 amino acids. Per germline, CDR1 DFQATT and CDR2 SNEGSKA (reference sequence). This clonotype originated in a man in his sixties in good health. The chain is built from TRBV20-1 and TRBJ1-5, with D unclear. The sample comprised blood. CDR3 loop: CSASDYSNQPQHF. CDR3 DNA sequence: TGCAGTGCTTCAGACTATAGCAATCAGCCCCAGCATTTT.